These 5 T cell receptor beta chains came from one sample sequenced in a study of T cell responses to AZD1222 COVID-19 vaccine. The table came from immunoSEQ multiplex PCR; TCRdb's copy has only in-frame clones and leaves some out. The table lists around 150,000 clones, around 85% of them singletons, with approximately 8% in the top ten. This material consisted of peripheral blood, taken 28 days after the second dose of the MenACWY control vaccine. The receptors were gathered from an adult who received the MenACWY meningococcal vaccine as a control.

There are many counts of this clone. The V call is TRBV28, the J call TRBJ1-2; possible D gene TRBD1, 6 bases. CDR1 and CDR2 from the germline V gene are MDHEN and SYDVKM. This CDR3 contains 14 residues. The V gene lost 6 bases and the J gene lost 0 bases, with 11 bases spanning the gap. The chain's CDR3 is CASSRQGTNYGYTF. The CDR3 DNA is TGTGCCAGCAGCCGCCAGGGGACTAACTATGGCTACACCTTC.

This chain links TRBV19 with TRBJ1-2; 7 bases align to TRBD1. The trim removed 3 bases at V and 10 bases at J, leaving 14 bases unmatched. Per germline, CDR1 LNHDA and CDR2 SQIVND (reference sequence). This CDR3 is 15 amino acids long. This CDR3 reads CASSIRFLGQVSYTF. In DNA form, the CDR3 reads TGTGCCAGTAGTATCCGCTTCCTAGGACAGGTATCCTACACCTTC.

The V gene is TRBV11-2, the J gene TRBJ2-7, with TRBD1 identical over 7 bases. Germline assignment: CDR1 SGHAT and CDR2 FQNNGV. This CDR3 is 12 amino acids long. J was trimmed by 5 bases and V by 5 bases; bases with no gene match: 3. For the CDR3, the DNA is TGTGCCAGCAGCCGAACAGGGGACGAGCAGTACGTC. This codes for CASSRTGDEQYV.

The rearrangement links TRBV29-1 to TRBJ2-3, with D hard to call. The V gene's germline CDR1 is SQVTM and CDR2 ANQGSEA. This CDR3 is built from 13 residues. The V end lost 3 bases, the J end lost 5 bases, and 12 bases lay between the germline ends. In DNA, the CDR3 is TGCAGCGTTGAGGGCTGGGGTGGAGATACGCAGTATTTT. Translating gives CSVEGWGGDTQYF.

The chain couples TRBV19 to TRBJ1-1; 7 nucleotides align to TRBD1. With V trimmed by 8 bases and J by 6 bases, 12 bases remained unmatched. Germline V gene lookup returns CDR1 LNHDA and CDR2 SQIVND (reference sequence). The CDR3 runs 14 residues. CDR3 residues: CASDSGTEMSEAFF. CDR3 coding DNA: TGTGCCAGTGATTCCGGGACAGAGATGTCTGAAGCTTTCTTT.